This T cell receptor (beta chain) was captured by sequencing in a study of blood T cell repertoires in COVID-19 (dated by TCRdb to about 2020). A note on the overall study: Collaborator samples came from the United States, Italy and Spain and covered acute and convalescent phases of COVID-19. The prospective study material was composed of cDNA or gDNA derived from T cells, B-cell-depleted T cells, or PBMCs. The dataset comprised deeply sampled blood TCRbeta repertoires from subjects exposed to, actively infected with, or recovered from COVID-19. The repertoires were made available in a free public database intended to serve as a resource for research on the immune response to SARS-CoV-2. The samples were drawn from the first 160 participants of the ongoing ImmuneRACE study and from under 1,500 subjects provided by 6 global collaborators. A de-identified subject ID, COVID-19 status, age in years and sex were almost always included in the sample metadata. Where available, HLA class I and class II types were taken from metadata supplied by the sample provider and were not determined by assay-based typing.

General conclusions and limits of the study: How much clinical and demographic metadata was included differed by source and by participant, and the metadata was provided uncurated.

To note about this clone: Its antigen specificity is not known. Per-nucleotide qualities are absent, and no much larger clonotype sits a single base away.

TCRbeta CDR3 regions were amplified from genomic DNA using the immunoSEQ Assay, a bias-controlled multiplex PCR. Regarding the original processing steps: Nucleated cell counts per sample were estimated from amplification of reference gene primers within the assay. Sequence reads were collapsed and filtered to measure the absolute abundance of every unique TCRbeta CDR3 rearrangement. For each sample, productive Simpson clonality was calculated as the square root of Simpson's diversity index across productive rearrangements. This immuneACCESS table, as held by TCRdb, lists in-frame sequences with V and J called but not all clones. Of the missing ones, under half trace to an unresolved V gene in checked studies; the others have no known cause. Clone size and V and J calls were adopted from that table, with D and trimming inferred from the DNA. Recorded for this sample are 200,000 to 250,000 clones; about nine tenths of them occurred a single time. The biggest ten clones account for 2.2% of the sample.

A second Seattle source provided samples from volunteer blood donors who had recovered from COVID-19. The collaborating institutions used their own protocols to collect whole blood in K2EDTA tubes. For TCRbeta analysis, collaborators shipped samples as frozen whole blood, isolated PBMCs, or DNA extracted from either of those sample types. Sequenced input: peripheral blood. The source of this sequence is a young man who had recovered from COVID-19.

The CDR3 in this case is CASSAQVLPDTQYF. The DNA sequence is given as TGTGCCAGCAGCGCACAGGTTTTACCAGATACGCAGTATTTT. This receptor chain uses TRBV9 and TRBJ2-3; the D gene is perhaps TRBD1, on 5 matching bases. V is reduced by 3 bases and J by 4 bases, leaving a spacing of 12 bases between them. CDR1 and CDR2, per the germline V gene, are SGDLS and YYNGEE. There are 14 amino acids in the CDR3, from cysteine to phenylalanine inclusive. Only CDR3 DNA remains: 42 bases, in frame from the first base.